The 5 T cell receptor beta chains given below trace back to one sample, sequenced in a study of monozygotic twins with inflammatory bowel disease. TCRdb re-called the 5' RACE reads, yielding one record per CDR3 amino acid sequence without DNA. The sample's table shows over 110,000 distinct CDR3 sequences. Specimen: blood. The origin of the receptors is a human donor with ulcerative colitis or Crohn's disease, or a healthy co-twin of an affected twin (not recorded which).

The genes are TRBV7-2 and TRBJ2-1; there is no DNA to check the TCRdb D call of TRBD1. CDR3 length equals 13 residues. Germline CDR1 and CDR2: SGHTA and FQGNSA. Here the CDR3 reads CASGPGQYNEQFF.

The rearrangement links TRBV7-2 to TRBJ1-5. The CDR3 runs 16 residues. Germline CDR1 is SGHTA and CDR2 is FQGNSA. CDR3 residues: CASSPPGGLNNQPQHF.

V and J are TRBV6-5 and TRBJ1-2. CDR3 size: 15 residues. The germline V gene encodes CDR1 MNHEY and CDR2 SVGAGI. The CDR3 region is CASSYGVTPNYGYTF.

The CDR3 sequence is CASSQGQGYGLTYGYTF. The chain is built from TRBV4-3 and TRBJ1-2; TCRdb's assignment of TRBD1 cannot be checked, as there is no DNA. Germline CDR1 is LGHNA and CDR2 is YSLEER. This CDR3 comprises 17 residues.

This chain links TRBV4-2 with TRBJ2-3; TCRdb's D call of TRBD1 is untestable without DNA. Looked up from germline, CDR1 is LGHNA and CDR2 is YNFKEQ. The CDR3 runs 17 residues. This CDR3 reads CASSLYRGGQGTDTQYF.